The next 29 T cell receptor beta chains were all read from a single sample in a study of blood T cell repertoires in COVID-19. Repertoires were generated with immunoSEQ multiplex PCR, while TCRdb's copy carries only in-frame clones and drops some. In the table there are about 270,000 clones, around nine tenths of which are singletons. Material for sequencing was PBMCs or T cells enriched from blood (not recorded which). The receptor set was obtained from a woman in her late teens or twenties who had recovered from COVID-19.

This chain links TRBV7-6 with TRBJ2-7, with TRBD2 matching 13 bases. Trimming at V came to 5 bases and at J to 4 bases, leaving 2 bases not matched to a gene. Germline assignment: CDR1 SGHVS and CDR2 FNYEAQ. The CDR3 runs 14 residues. The CDR3 DNA is TGTGCCAGCAGCCCACTAGCGGGAGGGTACGAGCAGTACTTC. Translated, it gives CASSPLAGGYEQYF.

V usage is TRBV5-1 and J usage is TRBJ2-5, with 13 bases identical to TRBD2. Per germline, CDR1 SGHRS and CDR2 YFSETQ. This CDR3 is built from 15 residues. The V gene end was trimmed by 4 bases and the J gene end by 5 bases; junction bases not matched to a gene: 5. The chain's CDR3 is CASSPGLAGWETQYF. Written as DNA, the CDR3 is TGCGCCAGCAGCCCGGGACTAGCGGGATGGGAGACCCAGTACTTC.

The V and J genes are TRBV6-5 and TRBJ1-2; TRBD1 matches at 7 bases. V dropped 6 bases and J dropped 8; count of bases not matched to a gene: 15. Germline V lookup: CDR1 MNHEY, CDR2 SVGAGI. The CDR3 contains 15 residues. CDR3 nucleotides: TGTGCCAGCAGCAAGAGAGGGGGCTATGAAGAGGGCTACACCTTC. Translated: CASSKRGGYEEGYTF.

The rearrangement links TRBV7-9 to TRBJ1-5, with 9 bases aligning to TRBD1. Trimming at V came to 1 base and at J to 15 bases, leaving 4 bases not matched to a gene. The germline V gene encodes CDR1 SEHNR and CDR2 FQNEAQ (reference sequence). This CDR3 is built from 12 residues. In nucleotides, the CDR3 is TGTGCCAGCAGCTTAGGGACAGGGGCCTCGCATTTT. This sequence encodes CASSLGTGASHF. Combining the CDR3 with reference TRBV7-9 and TRBJ1-5 gives the whole variable domain DTGVSQNPRHKITKRGQNVTFRCDPISEHNRLYWYRQTLGQGPEFLTYFQNEAQLEKSRLLSDRFSAERPKGSFSTLEIQRTEQGDSAMYLCASSLGTGASHFGDGTRLSIL.

J is TRBJ1-1 and V is TRBV5-8; D is possibly TRBD1 (6 bases). The V end was cut by 6 bases, the J end by 0 bases, with 21 bases between. Germline V gene data show CDR1 as SGHTS and CDR2 as YDEGEE. This CDR3 spans 17 amino acids. CDR3 amino acids: CASNIQWGRPMNTEAFF. The CDR3 DNA is TGTGCCAGCAATATCCAGTGGGGGCGGCCGATGAACACTGAAGCTTTCTTT.

CDR3 in amino acids: CASSTTVNSPLHF. CDR3 nucleotides: TGTGCCAGCAGTACAACAGTGAATTCACCCCTCCACTTT. The rearrangement links TRBV25-1 to TRBJ1-6; D not certain. The CDR3 length is 13 residues. CDR1 and CDR2 (germline): MGHDK, SYGVNS. The ends were cut back, 5 bases at V and 7 bases at J, with 9 bases in the middle.

The chain links TRBV5-1 to TRBJ2-2; 8 bases line up with TRBD1. Germline loops: CDR1 SGHRS, CDR2 YFSETQ. The V and J ends lost 2 bases and 0 bases, in that order; junction bases with no gene match: 3. The CDR3 has 16 residues. The CDR3 coding sequence is TGCGCCAGCAGCTTACTACAGGGGGCGAACACCGGGGAGCTGTTTTTT. It specifies CASSLLQGANTGELFF.

The V gene is TRBV4-1, the J gene TRBJ1-5; 9 bases are shared with TRBD1. Unmatched junction bases numbered 12, after V lost 1 base and J lost 2 bases. Per the germline V gene, CDR1 is MGHRA and CDR2 is YSYEKL. The CDR3 contains 19 residues. The CDR3 DNA reads as TGCGCCAGCAGCCAAGTAGTGTGGACAGGGGTGTTGGGCAATCAGCCCCAGCATTTT. It translates to CASSQVVWTGVLGNQPQHF.

This rearrangement joins TRBV7-2 to TRBJ2-5, with TRBD2 matching 13 bases. The V segment lost 5 bases and the J segment 3 bases; nucleotides outside the gene matches: 6. The CDR3 covers 16 residues. The germline CDR1 and CDR2 sequences are SGHTA and FQGNSA. CDR3 sequence: CASSPTSGGVKETQYF. The CDR3 nucleotides are TGTGCCAGCAGCCCAACTAGCGGGGGGGTGAAAGAGACCCAGTACTTC.

This rearrangement joins TRBV5-4 to TRBJ1-2; 7 bases agree with TRBD1. Germline V gene data show CDR1 as SGHNT and CDR2 as YYREEE (reference sequence). With 0 bases clipped from V and 4 bases from J, the junction kept 6 bases outside the gene matches. The length of the CDR3 is 15 residues. CDR3 protein: CASSLAEGGGYGYTF. The CDR3 region has the DNA TGTGCCAGCAGCTTGGCCGAAGGGGGCGGCTATGGCTACACCTTC.

The V gene is TRBV27, the J gene TRBJ2-3; 10 bases line up with TRBD1. CDR1 and CDR2 from the germline V gene are MNHEY and SMNVEV (reference sequence). This CDR3 region has 13 residues. The J segment lost 9 bases and the V segment lost 3 bases, leaving 3 bases of the junction unmatched. CDR3 coding DNA: TGTGCCAGCAGTTTTGGGACAGGGGAAACGCAGTATTTT. Translating gives CASSFGTGETQYF.

The CDR3 reads CASSLNGQGDFANYGYTF. CDR3 sequence (DNA): TGCGCCAGCAGCCTTAACGGACAGGGGGATTTTGCTAACTATGGCTACACCTTC. This sequence joins TRBV4-1 and TRBJ1-2; 10 bases fit TRBD1. Germline V CDR1 and CDR2: MGHRA, YSYEKL. This CDR3 spans 18 amino acids. J gave up 0 bases and V 4 bases, and 11 bases lay outside the gene matches.

V and J are TRBV28 and TRBJ1-2; D perhaps matches TRBD1 (6 bases). Trimming shortened V by 2 bases and J by 3 bases, and 16 bases separated the two germline ends. From germline, CDR1 is MDHEN and CDR2 SYDVKM. The CDR3 runs to 16 residues. The CDR3 sequence: CASSLTGLGVDYGYTF. CDR3 nucleotides: TGTGCCAGCAGTTTAACAGGGTTAGGGGTCGACTATGGCTACACCTTC.

This sequence joins TRBV4-3 and TRBJ1-1; 7 bases match TRBD1. Trimming cost V 1 base and J 3 bases; bases outside gene matches: 8. Germline CDR1 LGHNA, CDR2 YSLEER. The CDR3 runs 16 residues. The CDR3 DNA reads as TGCGCCAGCAGCCAAGTTGAGGGGGCGAGGGACACTGAAGCTTTCTTT. Encoded protein: CASSQVEGARDTEAFF.

The chain combines TRBV4-3 with TRBJ2-1; 9 nucleotides align to TRBD2. Losses at the gene ends were 0 bases for V and 6 bases for J; bases not matched to a gene: 15. There are 19 residues in the CDR3. CDR1 and CDR2 from the germline V gene are LGHNA and YSLEER. The CDR3 sequence is CASSQEVASGGSRVNEQFF. The CDR3 bases are TGCGCCAGCAGCCAAGAAGTAGCGAGCGGGGGGTCGCGCGTCAATGAGCAGTTCTTC.

The chain couples TRBV4-3 to TRBJ2-2; TRBD1 is a possible D gene (5 bases). The CDR3 loop spans 15 amino acids. V was clipped by 1 base and J by 1 base, with 7 bases between them. The germline V gene has CDR1 LGHNA and CDR2 YSLEER. CDR3 DNA sequence: TGCGCCAGCAGCCAAGTTCAGGGGAACACCGGGGAGCTGTTTTTT. Its translation is CASSQVQGNTGELFF.

The rearrangement joins TRBV25-1 to TRBJ1-6; a weak D match, TRBD1 (6 bases). The ends were cut back, 1 base at V and 15 bases at J, with 16 bases in the middle. Germline V gene lookup returns CDR1 MGHDK and CDR2 SYGVNS. CDR3 length: 14 amino acids. The CDR3 nucleotides read TGTGCCAGCAGTGAATGGGGGGGCCTGACCCTCCTCCACTTT. Translating it yields CASSEWGGLTLLHF.

The chain is built from TRBV19 and TRBJ2-1; 9 nucleotides match TRBD2. CDR3 length: 14 residues. The V and J ends lost 7 bases and 7 bases, in that order; junction bases with no gene match: 8. The germline V gene has CDR1 LNHDA and CDR2 SQIVND (reference sequence). CDR3 sequence (DNA): TGTGCCAGTAACTCAGCGGGAGGTAGGAATGAGCAGTTCTTC. Translation gives CASNSAGGRNEQFF.

The genes are TRBV5-6 and TRBJ1-2, with 7 bases aligning to TRBD1. CDR3 length equals 14 residues. The V gene end was trimmed by 4 bases and the J gene end by 6 bases; junction bases not matched to a gene: 9. Germline CDR1 reads SGHDT; CDR2 reads YYEEEE. CDR3 residues: CASSPLDREDGYTF. In DNA, the CDR3 is TGTGCCAGCAGCCCCTTAGACAGGGAGGATGGCTACACCTTC.

V usage is TRBV7-9 and J usage is TRBJ1-6; 8 bases match TRBD1. Germline values: CDR1 SEHNR, CDR2 FQNEAQ (reference sequence). The CDR3 sequence is 15 residues long. V lost 4 bases and J lost 7; bases outside the gene matches: 6. The CDR3 region is CASSSQGARNSPLHF. Written as DNA, the CDR3 is TGTGCCAGCAGCTCCCAGGGGGCCCGGAATTCACCCCTCCACTTT.

The genes are TRBV29-1 and TRBJ1-2; 7 bases agree with TRBD1. This CDR3 region has 11 residues. CDR1 SQVTM and CDR2 ANQGSEA come from the germline V gene. The J segment lost 4 bases and the V segment lost 7 bases, leaving 3 bases of the junction unmatched. CDR3 sequence (DNA): TGCAGCGCCCGGACAGGCTATGGCTACACCTTC. Protein: CSARTGYGYTF.

The sample holds a few counts of this clone. The chain employs TRBV6-6 and TRBJ1-5; the D is unclear. The CDR3 contains 15 residues. V was trimmed by 6 bases and J by 0 bases, leaving 12 bases between them. In germline, CDR1 is MNHNY, CDR2 SVGAGI (reference sequence). CDR3 protein: CASSSDGNSNQPQHF. In DNA form, the CDR3 reads TGTGCCAGCAGCTCAGACGGGAATAGCAATCAGCCCCAGCATTTT.

The V gene is TRBV29-1, the J gene TRBJ1-2; TRBD1 matches 10 bases. The V segment lost 4 bases and the J segment 8 bases; nucleotides outside the gene matches: 10. Germline V gene lookup returns CDR1 SQVTM and CDR2 ANQGSEA. The CDR3 runs 14 residues. CDR3 coding DNA: TGCAGCGTTGGACAGGGGGCTAAGTTAAGGGGCTACACCTTC. It encodes CSVGQGAKLRGYTF.

This clone was seen more than once but under ten times. The chain recombines TRBV7-2 with TRBJ1-5; D remains ambiguous. CDR3 length equals 16 residues. With 1 base removed from V and 0 bases from J, the gap between germline ends came to 10 bases. The germline gives CDR1 SGHTA, CDR2 FQGNSA. Here the CDR3 DNA reads TGTGCCAGCAGCTTAGGACTGGAGTATAGCAATCAGCCCCAGCATTTT. It is translated as CASSLGLEYSNQPQHF.

This chain connects TRBV30 to TRBJ2-1; 9 bases fit TRBD2. This CDR3 spans 15 amino acids. Trimming removed 0 bases from V and 2 bases from J; junction bases left unmatched: 2. Looked up from germline, CDR1 is GTSNPN and CDR2 is SVGIG (reference sequence). The CDR3 sequence is CAWSVRGGAYNEQFF. The CDR3 DNA follows: TGTGCCTGGAGTGTGCGCGGGGGGGCCTACAATGAGCAGTTCTTC.

The chain combines TRBV6-1 with TRBJ2-1; D is perhaps TRBD1 (6 bases). Trimming pared 0 bases from V and 1 base from J, leaving 10 bases between. CDR1 and CDR2 (germline): MNHNS, SASEGT. The CDR3 contains 16 residues. The CDR3 reads CASSEAGAGSYNEQFF. CDR3 coding DNA: TGTGCCAGCAGTGAAGCGGGGGCGGGTTCCTACAATGAGCAGTTCTTC.

Details on this clone: One junction end disagrees with the germline gene, perhaps due to a read error. V and J are TRBV5-4 and TRBJ2-5; a possible D gene is TRBD1 (6 bases). The CDR3 loop spans 14 amino acids. Germline V gene sequence: CDR1 SGHNT, CDR2 YYREEE (reference sequence). The CDR3 nucleotides are TGTGCCAGCAGCTTGACAGGGTACCACGAGACCCAGTACTTC. As protein: CASSLTGYHETQYF.

V and J are TRBV9 and TRBJ1-3; TRBD1 is a possible D gene (5 bases). Germline V gene sequence: CDR1 SGDLS, CDR2 YYNGEE. The germline V and J ends were trimmed by 3 bases and 0 bases, with 16 bases remaining between them. The CDR3 totals 17 residues. The CDR3 DNA reads as TGTGCCAGCAGCGCTACGTGGGTACAGGCCTCTGGAAACACCATATATTTT. It translates to CASSATWVQASGNTIYF.

This clone was recorded a few times. The chain uses TRBV5-6 and TRBJ1-6, with 7 bases fitting TRBD1. CDR1 and CDR2 from the germline V gene are SGHDT and YYEEEE. J gave up 2 bases and V 5 bases, and 13 bases lay outside the gene matches. The CDR3 spans 18 residues. Here the CDR3 DNA reads TGTGCCAGCAGTTCCGACATCTTCAGGGGGACCTATAATTCACCCCTCCACTTT. It is translated as CASSSDIFRGTYNSPLHF.